Following are 9 T cell receptor beta chains from one sample sequenced in a study of T cells after yellow fever vaccination. TCRdb independently ran MiXCR on the 5' RACE reads; one entry per CDR3 protein. In the table there are approximately 550,000 distinct CDR3 sequences, about a fifth of which are singletons. The specimen was PBMCs, collected 15 days after the yellow fever booster vaccination. The receptor set was obtained from a man between 25 and 39 years old who received the YFV17D yellow fever vaccine.

This clonotype was found a few times. The rearrangement uses TRBV11-1 and TRBJ2-3, with D unclear. V lost 6 bases and J 2 bases, leaving 24 bases between the germline ends. The CDR3 covers 18 residues. CDR1 is SGHAT, CDR2 FQDESV, per germline (reference sequence). CDR3 region: CASSLPRKGKRHTDTQYF. CDR3 nucleotide sequence: TGTGCCAGCAGTCTGCCCCGAAAAGGGAAGAGGCACACAGATACGCAGTATTTT.

This clonotype showed up just a few times. The V call is TRBV29-1, the J call TRBJ1-2, with 9 bases fitting TRBD1. V dropped 6 bases and J dropped 3; count of bases not matched to a gene: 17. CDR3 length: 17 amino acids. The germline V gene encodes CDR1 SQVTM and CDR2 ANQGSEA. CDR3 DNA sequence: TGCAGCGTCCTCGGACTCGATACAGGGGGCGCGGACTATGGCTACACCTTC. Protein product: CSVLGLDTGGADYGYTF.

The chain employs TRBV20-1 and TRBJ2-1, with D unresolved. Germline CDR1 reads DFQATT; CDR2 reads SNEGSKA (reference sequence). CDR3 length: 12 amino acids. Deletions cut 3 bases from V and 8 bases from J, with 11 bases between. This chain's CDR3 is CSASFLEDEQFF. The CDR3 nucleotides are TGCAGTGCTAGCTTCCTAGAGGATGAGCAGTTCTTC.

In this sample, this clonotype turned up a few times. The chain is built from TRBV18 and TRBJ2-4; tentative D call: TRBD1 (6 bases). Germline lookup yields CDR1 KGHSH and CDR2 LQKENI. V was pared by 2 bases and J by 1 base, with 6 bases between. This CDR3 contains 14 residues. The DNA of the CDR3 is TGTGCCAGCTCACCAGGACAGGCCAAAAACATTCAGTACTTC. This translates into CASSPGQAKNIQYF.

This clonotype has just a few counts. The rearrangement uses TRBV7-4 and TRBJ2-7, with 9 positions matching TRBD1. The germline V gene encodes CDR1 SGHVT and CDR2 SQSDAQ. The CDR3 sequence is 17 residues long. Trimming cost V 1 base and J 2 bases; bases outside gene matches: 9. The CDR3 nucleotides are TGTGCCAGCAGCTTAGATCTGGGGGACAGGGCCCCCTACGAGCAGTACTTC. Translating gives CASSLDLGDRAPYEQYF.

This clonotype came up a few times. The V and J genes are TRBV6-5 and TRBJ2-1; 8 bases are shared with TRBD2. The V gene end was trimmed by 2 bases and the J gene end by 8 bases; junction bases not matched to a gene: 11. CDR3 length equals 16 residues. Germline V gene data show CDR1 as MNHEY and CDR2 as SVGAGI. The chain's CDR3 is CASSYQTSEIRDEQFF. CDR3 coding DNA: TGTGCCAGCAGTTACCAGACTAGCGAGATCCGGGATGAGCAGTTCTTC.

The chain combines TRBV5-1 with TRBJ2-3; D call uncertain. The CDR3 length is 13 residues. Per germline, CDR1 SGHRS and CDR2 YFSETQ. V lost 6 bases, J lost 2 bases, and 10 bases lay in between. The CDR3 nucleotides are TGCGCCAGCAACTTAAGGGACACAGATACGCAGTATTTT. Translated, it gives CASNLRDTDTQYF.

This clonotype came up a few times. This sequence joins TRBV20-1 and TRBJ2-2; 8 bases match TRBD2. The CDR3 loop spans 15 amino acids. The germline gives CDR1 DFQATT, CDR2 SNEGSKA (reference sequence). The V and J ends lost 3 bases and 2 bases, in that order; junction bases with no gene match: 5. The CDR3 nucleotides are TGCAGTGCTAGCCTCCTAGCGGGTAACACCGGGGAGCTGTTTTTT. Amino acid sequence: CSASLLAGNTGELFF.

CDR3 nucleotides: TGTGCCAGCAGCCAAGATGCCCGGCAGTATTTT. Translation: CASSQDARQYF. This chain connects TRBV14 to TRBJ2-3; D remains unclear. The ends were cut back, 0 bases at V and 11 bases at J, with 6 bases in the middle. The CDR3 covers 11 residues. Germline CDR1 is SGHDN and CDR2 is FVKESK.